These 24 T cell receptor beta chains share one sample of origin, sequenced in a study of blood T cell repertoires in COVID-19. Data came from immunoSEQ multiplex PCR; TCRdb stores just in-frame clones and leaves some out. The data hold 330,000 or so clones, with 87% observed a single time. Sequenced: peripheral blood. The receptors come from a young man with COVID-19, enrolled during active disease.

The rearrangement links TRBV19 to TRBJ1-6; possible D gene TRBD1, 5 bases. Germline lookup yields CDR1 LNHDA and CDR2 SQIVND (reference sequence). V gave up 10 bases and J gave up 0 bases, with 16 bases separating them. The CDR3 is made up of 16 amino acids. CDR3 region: CATSRQLSSYNSPLHF. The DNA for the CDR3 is TGTGCCACCAGTAGACAGTTAAGCTCCTATAATTCACCCCTCCACTTT.

The CDR3 loop reads CSVDDSYGYTF. The DNA of the CDR3 is TGCAGCGTCGATGACAGCTATGGCTACACCTTC. This chain connects TRBV29-1 to TRBJ1-2; the D gene is possibly TRBD1 (5 bases). The CDR3 runs 11 residues. The V end was cut by 6 bases, the J end by 4 bases, with 9 bases between. Germline-derived CDR1 and CDR2 are SQVTM and ANQGSEA.

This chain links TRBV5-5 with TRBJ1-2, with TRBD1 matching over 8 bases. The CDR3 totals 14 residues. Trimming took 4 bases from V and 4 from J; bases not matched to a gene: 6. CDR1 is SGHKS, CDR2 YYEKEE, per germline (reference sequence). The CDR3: CASSIAGQGYGYTF. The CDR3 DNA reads TGTGCCAGCAGCATCGCCGGACAGGGCTATGGCTACACCTTC.

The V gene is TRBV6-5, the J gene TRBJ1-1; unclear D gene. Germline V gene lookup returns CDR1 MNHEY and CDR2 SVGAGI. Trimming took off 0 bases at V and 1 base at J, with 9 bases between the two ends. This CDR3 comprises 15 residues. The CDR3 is CASSYSVIANTEAFF. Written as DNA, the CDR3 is TGTGCCAGCAGTTACTCGGTCATAGCGAACACTGAAGCTTTCTTT.

The CDR3 DNA is TGTGCCAGCAGCCAACGGATGGGGACTAACCGCCTCCATTCCCTTTCTGAGCAGTTCTTC. It specifies CASSQRMGTNRLHSLSEQFF. The chain couples TRBV7-8 to TRBJ2-1; 7 nucleotides match TRBD2. This CDR3 spans 20 amino acids. Trimming cost V 5 bases and J 9 bases; bases outside gene matches: 28. Germline V gene data show CDR1 as SGHVS and CDR2 as FQNEAQ.

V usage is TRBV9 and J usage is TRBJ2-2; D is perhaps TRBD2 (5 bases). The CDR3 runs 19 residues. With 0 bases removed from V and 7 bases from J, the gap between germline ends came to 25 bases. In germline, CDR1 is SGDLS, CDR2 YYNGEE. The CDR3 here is CASSVVPVAPPGGGGELFF. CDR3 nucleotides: TGTGCCAGCAGCGTAGTACCCGTGGCCCCACCAGGAGGAGGCGGGGAGCTGTTTTTT.

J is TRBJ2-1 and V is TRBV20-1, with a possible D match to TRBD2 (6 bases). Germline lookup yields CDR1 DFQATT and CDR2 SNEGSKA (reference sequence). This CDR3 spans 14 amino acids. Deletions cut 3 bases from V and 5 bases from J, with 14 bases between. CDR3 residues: CSASKGSGDNEQFF. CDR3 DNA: TGCAGTGCTAGTAAGGGGTCGGGAGACAATGAGCAGTTCTTC.

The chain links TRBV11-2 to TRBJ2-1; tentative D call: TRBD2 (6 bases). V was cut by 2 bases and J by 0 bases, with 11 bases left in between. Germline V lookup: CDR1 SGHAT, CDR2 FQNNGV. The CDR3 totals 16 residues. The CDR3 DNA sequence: TGTGCCAGCAGCTTATCGGCGGGGAGCTCCTACAATGAGCAGTTCTTC. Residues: CASSLSAGSSYNEQFF.

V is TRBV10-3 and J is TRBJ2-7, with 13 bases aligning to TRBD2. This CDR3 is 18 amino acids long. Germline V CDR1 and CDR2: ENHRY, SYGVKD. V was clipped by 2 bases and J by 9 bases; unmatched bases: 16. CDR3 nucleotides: TGTGCCATCAGTGAGGGACTAGCGGGAGCCAAAGGGGGCGGAGGGCAGTACTTC. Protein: CAISEGLAGAKGGGGQYF.

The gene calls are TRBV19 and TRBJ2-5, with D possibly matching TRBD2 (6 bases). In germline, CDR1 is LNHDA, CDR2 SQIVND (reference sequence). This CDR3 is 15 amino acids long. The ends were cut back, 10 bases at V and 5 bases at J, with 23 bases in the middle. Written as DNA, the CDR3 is TGTGCCACTACCCGCCGGGGGATATCTCGGGAGACCCAGTACTTC. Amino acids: CATTRRGISRETQYF.

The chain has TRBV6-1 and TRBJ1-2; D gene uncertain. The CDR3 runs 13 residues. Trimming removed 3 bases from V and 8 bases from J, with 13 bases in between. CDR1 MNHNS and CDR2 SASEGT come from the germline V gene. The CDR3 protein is CASSDGHRGGYTF. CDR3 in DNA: TGTGCCAGCAGTGACGGTCATCGGGGAGGCTACACCTTC.

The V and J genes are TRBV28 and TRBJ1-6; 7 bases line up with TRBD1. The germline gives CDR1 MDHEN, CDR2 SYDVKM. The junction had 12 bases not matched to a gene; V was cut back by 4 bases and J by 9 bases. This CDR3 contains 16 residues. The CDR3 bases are TGTGCCAGCAGTTCGCGACAGGGAGGAATAGGTTCACCCCTCCACTTT. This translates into CASSSRQGGIGSPLHF.

Here the CDR3 reads CASSLLADTYNEQFF. DNA for the CDR3: TGTGCCAGCAGCCTCCTAGCGGATACCTACAATGAGCAGTTCTTC. The genes are TRBV5-4 and TRBJ2-1; 7 nucleotides agree with TRBD2. The CDR3 covers 15 residues. CDR1 and CDR2 (germline): SGHNT, YYREEE (reference sequence). The ends lost 4 bases at V and 2 bases at J; junction bases unmatched: 6.

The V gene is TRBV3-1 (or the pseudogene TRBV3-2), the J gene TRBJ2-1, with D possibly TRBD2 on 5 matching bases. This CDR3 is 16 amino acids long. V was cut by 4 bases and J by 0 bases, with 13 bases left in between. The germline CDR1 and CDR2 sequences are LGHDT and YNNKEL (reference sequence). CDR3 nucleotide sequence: TGTGCCAGCAGCCCTGGGGTAGCGCCCTCCTACAATGAGCAGTTCTTC. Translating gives CASSPGVAPSYNEQFF.

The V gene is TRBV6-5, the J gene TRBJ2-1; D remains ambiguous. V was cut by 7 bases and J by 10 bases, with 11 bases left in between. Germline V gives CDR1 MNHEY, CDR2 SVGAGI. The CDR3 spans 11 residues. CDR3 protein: CASNGAREQFF. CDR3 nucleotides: TGTGCCAGCAACGGAGCTAGAGAGCAGTTCTTC.

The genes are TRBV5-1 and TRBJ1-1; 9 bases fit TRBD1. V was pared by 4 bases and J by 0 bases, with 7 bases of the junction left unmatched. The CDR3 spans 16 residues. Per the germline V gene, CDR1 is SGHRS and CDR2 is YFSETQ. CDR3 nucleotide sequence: TGCGCCAGCAGCCATGGACAGGGGAACGTGAACACTGAAGCTTTCTTT. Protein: CASSHGQGNVNTEAFF.

The CDR3 DNA reads TGTGCCAGTAGTATTATTGGGACAGGGGCGAGCACTGAAGCTTTCTTT. Translation: CASSIIGTGASTEAFF. This chain joins TRBV19 and TRBJ1-1; TRBD1 agrees at 10 bases. V shed 3 bases, J shed 4 bases, and the junction held 8 bases outside the gene matches. CDR1 is LNHDA and CDR2 is SQIVND in the germline V gene (reference sequence). There are 16 residues in the CDR3.

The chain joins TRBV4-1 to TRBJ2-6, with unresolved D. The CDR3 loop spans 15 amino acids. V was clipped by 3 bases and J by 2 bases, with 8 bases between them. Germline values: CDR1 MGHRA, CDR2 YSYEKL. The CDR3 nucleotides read TGCGCCAGCAGCCAGTTCGGTGCTGGGGCCAACGTCCTGACTTTC. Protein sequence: CASSQFGAGANVLTF.

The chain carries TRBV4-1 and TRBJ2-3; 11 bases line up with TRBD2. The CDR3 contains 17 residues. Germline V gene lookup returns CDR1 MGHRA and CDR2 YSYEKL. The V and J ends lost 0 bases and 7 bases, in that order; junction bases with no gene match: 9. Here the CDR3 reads CASSQDGGLAGGNTQYF. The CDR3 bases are TGCGCCAGCAGCCAAGACGGTGGGCTAGCGGGAGGCAATACGCAGTATTTT.

The CDR3 region has the DNA TGTGCCAGCAGCGTGCGCTACGAGCAGTACTTC. Protein sequence: CASSVRYEQYF. This chain uses TRBV14 with TRBJ2-7; D is uncertain. Germline V CDR1 and CDR2: SGHDN, FVKESK. Trimming removed 5 bases from V and 3 bases from J, with 5 bases in between. This CDR3 region has 11 residues.

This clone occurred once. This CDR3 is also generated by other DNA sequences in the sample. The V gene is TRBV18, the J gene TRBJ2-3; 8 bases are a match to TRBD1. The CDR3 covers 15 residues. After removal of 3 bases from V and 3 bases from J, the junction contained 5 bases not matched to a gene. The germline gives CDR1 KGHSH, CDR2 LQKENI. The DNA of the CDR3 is TGTGCCAGCTCACCGGGACAGGTCGGAACAGATACGCAGTATTTT. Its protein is CASSPGQVGTDTQYF.

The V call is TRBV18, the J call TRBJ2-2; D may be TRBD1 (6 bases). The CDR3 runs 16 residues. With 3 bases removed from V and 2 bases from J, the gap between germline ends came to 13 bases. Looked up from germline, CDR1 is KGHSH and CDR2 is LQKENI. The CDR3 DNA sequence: TGTGCCAGCTCACCGGTATCCGGGACAAACACCGGGGAGCTGTTTTTT. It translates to CASSPVSGTNTGELFF.

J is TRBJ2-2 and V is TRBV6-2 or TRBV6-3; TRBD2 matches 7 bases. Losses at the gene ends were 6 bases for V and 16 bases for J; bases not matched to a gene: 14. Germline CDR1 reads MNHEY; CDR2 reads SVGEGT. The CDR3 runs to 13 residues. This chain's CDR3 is CASSVFLREGKFF. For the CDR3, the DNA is TGTGCCAGCAGCGTCTTCTTGAGGGAGGGAAAGTTTTTT.

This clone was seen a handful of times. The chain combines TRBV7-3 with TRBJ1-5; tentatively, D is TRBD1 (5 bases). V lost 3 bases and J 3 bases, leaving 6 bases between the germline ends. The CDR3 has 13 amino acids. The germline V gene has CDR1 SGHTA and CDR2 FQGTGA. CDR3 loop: CASSFRANQPQHF. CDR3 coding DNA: TGTGCCAGCAGCTTCAGGGCCAATCAGCCCCAGCATTTT.